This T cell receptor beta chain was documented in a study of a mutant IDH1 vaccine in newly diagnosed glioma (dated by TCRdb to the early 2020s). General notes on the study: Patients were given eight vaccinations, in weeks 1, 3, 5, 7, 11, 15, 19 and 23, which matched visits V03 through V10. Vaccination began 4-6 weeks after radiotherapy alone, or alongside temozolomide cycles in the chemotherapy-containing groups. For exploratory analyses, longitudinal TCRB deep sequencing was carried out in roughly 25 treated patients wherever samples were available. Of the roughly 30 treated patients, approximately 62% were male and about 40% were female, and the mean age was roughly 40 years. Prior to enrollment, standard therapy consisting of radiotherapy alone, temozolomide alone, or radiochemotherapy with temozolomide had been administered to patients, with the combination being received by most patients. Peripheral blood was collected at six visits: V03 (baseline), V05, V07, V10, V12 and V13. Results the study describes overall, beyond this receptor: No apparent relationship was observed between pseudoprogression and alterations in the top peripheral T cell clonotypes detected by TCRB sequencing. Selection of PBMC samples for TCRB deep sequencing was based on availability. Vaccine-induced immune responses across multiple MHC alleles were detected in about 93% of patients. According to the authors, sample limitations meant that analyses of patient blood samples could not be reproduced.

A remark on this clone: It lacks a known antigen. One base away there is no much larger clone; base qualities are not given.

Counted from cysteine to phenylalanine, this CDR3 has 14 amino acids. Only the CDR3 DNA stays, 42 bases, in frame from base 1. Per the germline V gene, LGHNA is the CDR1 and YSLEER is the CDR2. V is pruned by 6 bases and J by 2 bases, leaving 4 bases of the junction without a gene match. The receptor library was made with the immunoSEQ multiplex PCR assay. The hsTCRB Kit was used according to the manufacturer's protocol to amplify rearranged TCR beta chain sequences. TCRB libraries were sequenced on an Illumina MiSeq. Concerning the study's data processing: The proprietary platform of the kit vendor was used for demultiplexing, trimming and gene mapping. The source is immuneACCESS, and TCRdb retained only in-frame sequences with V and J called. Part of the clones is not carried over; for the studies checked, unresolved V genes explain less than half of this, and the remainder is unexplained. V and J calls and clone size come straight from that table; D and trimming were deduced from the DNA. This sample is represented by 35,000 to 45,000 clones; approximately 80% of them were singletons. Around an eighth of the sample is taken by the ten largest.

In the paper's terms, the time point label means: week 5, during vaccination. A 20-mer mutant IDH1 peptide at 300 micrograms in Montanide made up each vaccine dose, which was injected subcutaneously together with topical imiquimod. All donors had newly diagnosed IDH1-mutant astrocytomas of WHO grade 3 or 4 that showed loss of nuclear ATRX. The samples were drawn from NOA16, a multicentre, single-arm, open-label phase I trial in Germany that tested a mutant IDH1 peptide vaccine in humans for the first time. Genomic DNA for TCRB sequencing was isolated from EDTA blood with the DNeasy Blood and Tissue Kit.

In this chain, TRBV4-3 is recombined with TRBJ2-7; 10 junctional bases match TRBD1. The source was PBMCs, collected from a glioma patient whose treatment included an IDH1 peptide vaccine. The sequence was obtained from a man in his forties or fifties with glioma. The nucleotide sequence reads TGCGCCAGCAGTCCCGGGACAGGGGCCTACGAGCAGTACTTC. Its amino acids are CASSPGTGAYEQYF.